Listed here are 20 T cell receptor beta chains from one sample, sequenced in a study of blood T cell repertoires in COVID-19. The method was immunoSEQ multiplex PCR; TCRdb's version includes in-frame clones alone and lacks a portion of them. The table lists 90,000 to 100,000 clones, roughly 90% of them singletons. Sequencing was done on a sample of peripheral blood. Source of these receptors: a man at least 80 years old with acute or convalescent COVID-19.

The V gene is TRBV5-1, the J gene TRBJ2-3, with a tentative D call TRBD1 (6 bases). Germline CDR1 SGHRS, CDR2 YFSETQ. V was shortened by 4 bases and J by 2 bases, with 17 bases between the two germline ends. This CDR3 has 16 residues. The CDR3 here is CASSMGRDTNTDTQYF. The CDR3 region has the DNA TGCGCCAGCAGCATGGGCAGGGACACCAACACAGATACGCAGTATTTT.

This chain uses TRBV2 with TRBJ2-7; the match to TRBD2 covers 7 bases. CDR3 length: 14 residues. Trimming cost V 8 bases and J 5 bases; bases outside gene matches: 12. CDR1 SNHLY and CDR2 FYNNEI come from the germline V gene. The CDR3 DNA follows: TGTGCCAGCTTTACTAGACTAGCTCAAAACGAGCAGTACTTC. Residues: CASFTRLAQNEQYF.

The chain combines TRBV7-8 with TRBJ2-7; D perhaps matches TRBD1 (6 bases). The germline V and J ends were trimmed by 3 bases and 2 bases, with 11 bases remaining between them. This CDR3 has 14 amino acids. The germline V gene has CDR1 SGHVS and CDR2 FQNEAQ. The CDR3 region is CASSFGTKAYEQYF. The CDR3 DNA reads as TGTGCCAGCAGCTTCGGGACAAAGGCCTACGAGCAGTACTTC.

This sequence joins TRBV6-2 or TRBV6-3 and TRBJ2-2, with a tentative D call TRBD2 (5 bases). This CDR3 is built from 15 residues. Germline V gene data show CDR1 as MNHEY and CDR2 as SVGEGT. Trimming shortened V by 1 base and J by 6 bases, and 12 bases separated the two germline ends. The CDR3 here is CASSYLDSVAGELFF. In nucleotides, the CDR3 is TGTGCCAGCAGTTACTTGGATAGCGTGGCCGGGGAGCTGTTTTTT.

The rearrangement joins TRBV10-3 to TRBJ2-1; D possibly corresponds to TRBD2 (6 bases). The CDR3 spans 16 residues. Trimming cost V 7 bases and J 4 bases, with 20 bases left between them. Germline V CDR1 and CDR2: ENHRY, SYGVKD. The CDR3 spells CAITSSAAGPYNEQFF. The CDR3 DNA follows: TGTGCCATCACCTCCTCTGCGGCGGGACCATACAATGAGCAGTTCTTC.

The chain uses TRBV7-9 and TRBJ1-5; D remains ambiguous. The germline CDR1 and CDR2 sequences are SEHNR and FQNEAQ (reference sequence). V lost 4 bases, J lost 5 bases, and 9 bases lay in between. The CDR3 consists of 13 residues. CDR3 bases: TGTGCCAGCAGCTCGGAGGGCTATCAGCCCCAGCATTTT. This encodes CASSSEGYQPQHF.

The chain carries TRBV6-1 and TRBJ1-4; D is uncertain. V was clipped by 3 bases and J by 4 bases, with 12 bases between them. CDR3 length: 15 amino acids. CDR1 is MNHNS, CDR2 SASEGT, per germline. The CDR3 DNA sequence: TGTGCCAGCAGTGACCCTAGTGACCTTAATGAAAAACTGTTTTTT. Its translation: CASSDPSDLNEKLFF.

The genes are TRBV30 and TRBJ2-5; D may be TRBD1 (5 bases). This CDR3 region has 12 residues. Germline-derived CDR1 and CDR2 are GTSNPN and SVGIG (reference sequence). V was shortened by 3 bases and J by 9 bases, with 14 bases between the two germline ends. The DNA of the CDR3 is TGTGCCTGGAGGGGCGGCCCCAGGGCCCAGTACTTC. It specifies CAWRGGPRAQYF.

The chain joins TRBV7-9 to TRBJ1-2; no clear D. The CDR3 covers 14 residues. Looked up from germline, CDR1 is SEHNR and CDR2 is FQNEAQ (reference sequence). The V gene lost 0 bases and the J gene lost 6 bases, with 11 bases spanning the gap. The CDR3: CASSLAWQDHGYTF. The CDR3 DNA sequence: TGTGCCAGCAGCTTAGCGTGGCAGGATCATGGCTACACCTTC.

The genes are TRBV18 and TRBJ1-1; maybe TRBD1 (6 bases). V lost 4 bases to trimming and J lost 4 bases, with 19 bases between them. The CDR3 is made up of 16 amino acids. CDR1 KGHSH and CDR2 LQKENI come from the germline V gene. CDR3 region: CASSLSNNRVGTEAFF. CDR3 sequence (DNA): TGTGCCAGCTCACTTTCTAATAACAGGGTAGGCACTGAAGCTTTCTTT.

This chain joins TRBV3-1 (or the pseudogene TRBV3-2) and TRBJ1-1; no reliable D call. Germline-derived CDR1 and CDR2 are LGHDT and YNNKEL (reference sequence). This CDR3 comprises 13 residues. Trimming shortened V by 4 bases and J by 1 base, and 7 bases separated the two germline ends. The CDR3 nucleotides are TGTGCCAGCAGCCCGAGAACGAACACTGAAGCTTTCTTT. Its translation is CASSPRTNTEAFF.

The chain employs TRBV27 and TRBJ2-1, with TRBD2 as a possible D gene (5 bases). V dropped 6 bases and J dropped 0 bases, with 15 bases sitting between them. From germline, CDR1 is MNHEY and CDR2 SMNVEV (reference sequence). The CDR3 runs 16 residues. The DNA of the CDR3 is TGTGCCAGCAGAATAACCGGGATGAGCTCCTACAATGAGCAGTTCTTC. Protein product: CASRITGMSSYNEQFF.

This rearrangement joins TRBV24-1 to TRBJ1-2, with unresolved D. Germline V CDR1 and CDR2: KGHDR, SFDVKD. The CDR3 is made up of 14 amino acids. V shed 8 bases and J shed 5 bases, with 17 bases lying between them. CDR3 loop: CATIGSRPAYGYTF. The CDR3 nucleotides are TGTGCCACCATCGGGAGCAGACCCGCTTATGGCTACACCTTC.

The rearrangement uses TRBV5-1 and TRBJ2-7; 7 positions agree with TRBD1. CDR1 is SGHRS, CDR2 YFSETQ, per germline. J lost 0 bases, V lost 5 bases, and 8 bases had no gene match. The CDR3 runs to 15 residues. CDR3 loop: CASRSTRDSSYEQYF. In DNA, the CDR3 is TGCGCCAGCAGATCCACCCGGGACAGCTCCTACGAGCAGTACTTC.

This sequence joins TRBV20-1 and TRBJ2-7; the D gene is possibly TRBD1 (5 bases). Deletions cut 5 bases from V and 5 bases from J, with 10 bases between. From germline, CDR1 is DFQATT and CDR2 SNEGSKA (reference sequence). This CDR3 spans 11 amino acids. CDR3 in amino acids: CSAHRIHEQYF. CDR3 bases: TGCAGTGCTCACAGGATCCACGAGCAGTACTTC.

This clone was recorded only once. The chain has TRBV6-1 and TRBJ2-5; weak D call: TRBD1 (6 bases). V was shortened by 2 bases and J by 1 base, with 14 bases between the two germline ends. CDR3 length equals 16 residues. Germline assignment: CDR1 MNHNS and CDR2 SASEGT. The CDR3 coding sequence is TGTGCCAGCAGTGAATTAGTAGGGGGACCCCAAGAGACCCAGTACTTC. Its protein is CASSELVGGPQETQYF.

This rearrangement joins TRBV28 to TRBJ2-3, with 8 bases identical to TRBD1. V dropped 5 bases and J dropped 3; count of bases not matched to a gene: 7. This CDR3 has 15 amino acids. From germline, CDR1 is MDHEN and CDR2 SYDVKM. The CDR3 nucleotides read TGTGCCAGCAGTCCGACCGGGACAGGTACAGATACGCAGTATTTT. Encoded protein: CASSPTGTGTDTQYF.

This chain links TRBV28 with TRBJ1-4; D call uncertain. The CDR3 totals 15 residues. V was shortened by 8 bases and J by 1 base, with 14 bases between the two germline ends. Germline V gives CDR1 MDHEN, CDR2 SYDVKM. In nucleotides, the CDR3 is TGTGCCAGCGGCCCTGGGAGGCTAACTAATGAAAAACTGTTTTTT. Encoded protein: CASGPGRLTNEKLFF.

The rearrangement joins TRBV7-9 to TRBJ2-5; D remains unclear. Germline V gives CDR1 SEHNR, CDR2 FQNEAQ (reference sequence). Deletions cut 4 bases from V and 5 bases from J, with 11 bases between. This CDR3 spans 13 amino acids. CDR3 sequence reads: CASSSSVLETQYF. The CDR3, as DNA: TGTGCCAGCAGCTCGTCCGTTTTGGAGACCCAGTACTTC. The complete variable domain, with remaining parts taken from reference TRBV7-9 and TRBJ2-5, reads DTGVSQNPRHKITKRGQNVTFRCDPISEHNRLYWYRQTLGQGPEFLTYFQNEAQLEKSRLLSDRFSAERPKGSFSTLEIQRTEQGDSAMYLCASSSSVLETQYFGPGTRLLVL.

The rearrangement joins TRBV28 to TRBJ2-3, with 12 positions matching TRBD2. Looked up from germline, CDR1 is MDHEN and CDR2 is SYDVKM. Trimming cost V 1 base and J 4 bases; bases outside gene matches: 3. The CDR3 extends over 16 amino acids. DNA of the CDR3: TGTGCCAGCAGTTTATCGACTAGCGGGGGACCAGATACGCAGTATTTT. It encodes CASSLSTSGGPDTQYF.